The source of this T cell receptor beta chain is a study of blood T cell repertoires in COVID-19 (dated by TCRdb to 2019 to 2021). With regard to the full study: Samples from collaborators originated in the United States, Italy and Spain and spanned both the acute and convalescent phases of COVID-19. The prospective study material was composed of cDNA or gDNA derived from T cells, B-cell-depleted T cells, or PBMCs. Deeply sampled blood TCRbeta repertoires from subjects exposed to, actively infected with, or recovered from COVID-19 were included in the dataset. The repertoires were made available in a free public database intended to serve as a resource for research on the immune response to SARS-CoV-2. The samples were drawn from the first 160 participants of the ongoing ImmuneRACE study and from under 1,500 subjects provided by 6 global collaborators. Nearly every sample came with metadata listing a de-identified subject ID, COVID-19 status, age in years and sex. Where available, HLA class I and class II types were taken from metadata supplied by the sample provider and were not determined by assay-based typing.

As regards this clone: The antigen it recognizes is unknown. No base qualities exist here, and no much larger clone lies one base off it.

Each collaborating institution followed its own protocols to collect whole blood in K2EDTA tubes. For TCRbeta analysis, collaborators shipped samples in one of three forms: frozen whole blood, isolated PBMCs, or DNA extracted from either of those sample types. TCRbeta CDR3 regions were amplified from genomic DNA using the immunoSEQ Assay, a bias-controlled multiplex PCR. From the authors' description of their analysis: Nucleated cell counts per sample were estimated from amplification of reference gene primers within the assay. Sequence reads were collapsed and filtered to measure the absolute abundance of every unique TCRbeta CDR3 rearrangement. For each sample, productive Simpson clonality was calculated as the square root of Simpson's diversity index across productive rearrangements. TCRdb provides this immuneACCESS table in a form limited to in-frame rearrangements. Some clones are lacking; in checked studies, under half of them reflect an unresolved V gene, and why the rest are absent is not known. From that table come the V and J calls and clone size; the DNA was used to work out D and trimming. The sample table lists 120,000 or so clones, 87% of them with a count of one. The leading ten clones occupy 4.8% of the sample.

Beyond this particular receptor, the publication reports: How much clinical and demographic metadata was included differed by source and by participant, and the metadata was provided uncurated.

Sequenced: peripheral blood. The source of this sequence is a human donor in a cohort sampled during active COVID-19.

This receptor has the CDR3 CSVEGENTDTQYF. Here is the DNA: TGCAGCGTTGAAGGGGAGAACACAGATACGCAGTATTTT. This chain joins TRBV29-1 to TRBJ2-3, with a weak D call of TRBD2 (5 bases match). The CDR3 spans 13 residues, from the cysteine through the phenylalanine. Just CDR3 DNA is preserved here, 39 bases in frame from base 1. CDR1 and CDR2, per the germline V gene, are SQVTM and ANQGSEA. Cut back by 1 base and 2 bases, the V and J ends lie 7 bases apart.